The rows below give T cell receptor beta chains drawn from one sample of a study of patients and donors after allogeneic stem cell transplantation. TCRdb used MiXCR to reprocess the RT-PCR reads, holding one entry per CDR3 protein. The sample yields tens of thousands of distinct CDR3 sequences, around 46% seen once. The sample comprised blood, either unsorted or a sorted T cell fraction (not recorded which). The source is a human donor who was either an allogeneic HSCT recipient or a stem cell or donor lymphocyte infusion donor (not recorded which). It is not recorded whose cells these are; they may come from a transplant donor. Both conserved end residues are part of each CDR3. The D gene is left open where the match is weak. Part of the rows lack a size; the others show once, few, many or a class for expanded clones.

TRBV20-1	TRBD2	TRBJ2-3	NA	CSATGLAGGPYTDTQYF	TGCAGTGCTACGGGACTAGCGGGCGGACCCTACACAGATACGCAGTATTTT
TRBV27	NA	TRBJ2-7	NA	CASSSKGGFYEQYF	TGTGCCAGCAGCTCGAAAGGCGGGTTCTACGAGCAGTACTTC
TRBV7-9	NA	TRBJ1-6	few	CASSLGASPLHF	TGTGCCAGCAGCTTAGGGGCTTCACCCCTCCACTTT
TRBV5-1	NA	TRBJ1-3	few	CASRGAGPGNTIYF	TGCGCCAGCAGGGGGGCAGGCCCTGGAAACACCATATATTTT
TRBV28	NA	TRBJ2-7	few	CASSGPSTYEQYF	TGTGCCAGCAGTGGTCCTAGCACCTACGAGCAGTACTTC
TRBV27	NA	TRBJ2-1	NA	CASSSEASGAYNEQFF	TGTGCCAGCAGTTCCGAGGCCTCCGGGGCTTACAATGAGCAGTTCTTC
TRBV6-5	NA	TRBJ1-4	NA	CASSYSRFEKLFF	TGTGCCAGCAGTTACTCGAGATTTGAAAAACTGTTTTTT
TRBV28	TRBD1	TRBJ1-2	NA	CASSLWPGQGNGYTF	TGTGCCAGCAGTTTATGGCCGGGACAGGGTAATGGCTACACCTTC
TRBV6-5	NA	TRBJ1-2	NA	CASSYSGGPYGYTF	TGTGCCAGCAGTTACTCGGGGGGGCCCTATGGCTACACCTTC
TRBV7-3	TRBD1	TRBJ1-2	NA	CASSTGTGYGYTF	TGTGCCAGCAGCACCGGGACAGGTTATGGCTACACCTTC
TRBV10-3	NA	TRBJ1-6	NA	CAISEFGSPLHF	TGTGCCATCAGTGAGTTTGGATCACCCCTCCACTTT
TRBV5-1	NA	TRBJ2-1	NA	CASSLISNEQFF	TGCGCCAGCAGCTTGATCAGCAATGAGCAGTTCTTC
TRBV9	NA	TRBJ1-1	NA	CASSAPSPNTEAFF	TGTGCCAGCAGCGCTCCATCCCCAAACACTGAAGCTTTCTTT
TRBV15	NA	TRBJ1-4	once	CATSKDRDPGATNEKLFF	TGTGCCACCAGCAAGGATCGGGACCCTGGGGCAACTAATGAAAAACTGTTTTTT
TRBV12-3/TRBV12-4	NA	TRBJ2-7	NA	CASSLDSGYEQYF	TGTGCCAGCAGTTTAGATTCGGGCTACGAGCAGTACTTC
TRBV5-1	TRBD1	TRBJ1-2	NA	CASSWTGGSFDGYTF	TGCGCCAGCAGCTGGACAGGGGGCTCGTTCGATGGCTACACCTTC
TRBV29-1	NA	TRBJ1-2	NA	CSVDAGAGGYTF	TGCAGCGTTGACGCGGGGGCTGGGGGCTACACCTTC
TRBV6-1	NA	TRBJ1-2	NA	CASNPGQANYGYTF	TGTGCCAGCAACCCCGGACAAGCTAACTATGGCTACACCTTC
TRBV4-3	NA	TRBJ1-1	few	CASSQVRGGTEAFF	TGCGCCAGCAGCCAAGTTAGGGGTGGCACTGAAGCTTTCTTT
TRBV20-1	NA	TRBJ1-4	NA	CSAIETNEKLFF	TGCAGTGCTATAGAAACTAATGAAAAACTGTTTTTT
TRBV18	TRBD2	TRBJ2-1	NA	CASSPLQGGSRSYNEQFF	TGTGCCAGCTCACCCCTCCAGGGAGGGAGCAGGTCCTACAATGAGCAGTTCTTC
TRBV12-3/TRBV12-4	NA	TRBJ1-2	NA	CASSSRGYYGYTF	TGTGCCAGCAGTTCCCGGGGGTACTATGGCTACACCTTC
TRBV28	NA	TRBJ1-5	few	CASSLIATAYNQPQHF	TGTGCCAGCAGTTTAATTGCGACGGCTTACAATCAGCCCCAGCATTTT
TRBV6-6	TRBD1	TRBJ1-1	NA	CASSYPGTATEAFF	TGTGCCAGCAGTTACCCCGGGACAGCCACTGAAGCTTTCTTT
TRBV7-2	TRBD1	TRBJ1-2	few	CASTMTGSYGYTF	TGTGCCAGCACCATGACAGGGAGTTATGGCTACACCTTC
TRBV12-3/TRBV12-4	NA	TRBJ1-1	NA	CASSSRGHTAFF	TGTGCCAGCAGTTCCAGGGGTCATACGGCTTTCTTT
TRBV3-1	NA	TRBJ2-5	NA	CASSHKRPGHLQETQYF	TGTGCCAGCAGCCACAAAAGACCGGGACACCTCCAAGAGACCCAGTACTTC
TRBV6-4	NA	TRBJ1-1	NA	CASSDDRPNTEAFF	TGTGCCAGCAGTGACGACAGACCGAACACTGAAGCTTTCTTT
TRBV20-1	NA	TRBJ2-7	NA	CSGARGPGNEQYF	TGCAGTGGGGCTCGCGGGCCCGGTAACGAGCAGTACTTC
TRBV28	NA	TRBJ1-3	few	CASRGLETIYF	TGTGCCAGCAGGGGCCTTGAGACCATATATTTT
TRBV10-3	NA	TRBJ1-3	NA	CAISGGSGNTIYF	TGTGCCATCAGTGGGGGATCCGGAAACACCATATATTTT
TRBV6-5	TRBD1	TRBJ1-5	NA	CASSLTGGTNQPQHF	TGTGCCAGCAGTCTCACAGGGGGCACCAATCAGCCCCAGCATTTT
TRBV4-3	TRBD2	TRBJ2-2	NA	CASSQGLREGLGAGELFF	TGCGCCAGCAGCCAAGGGCTGCGGGAGGGCCTAGGCGCCGGGGAGCTGTTTTTT
TRBV12-3/TRBV12-4	NA	TRBJ1-6	NA	CASSLDHARETLHF	TGTGCCAGCAGTTTGGATCATGCGAGGGAGACCCTCCACTTT
TRBV7-8	NA	TRBJ1-4	NA	CASSLAREQTRKLFF	TGTGCCAGCAGCTTAGCCCGAGAACAGACAAGAAAACTGTTTTTT
TRBV6-2/TRBV6-3	NA	TRBJ1-1	few	CASSSRDTTRPFF	TGTGCCAGCAGTTCTCGGGACACCACGAGACCTTTCTTT
TRBV10-3	TRBD1	TRBJ1-3	NA	CAITMGQGGNTIYF	TGTGCCATTACAATGGGACAGGGTGGAAACACCATATATTTT
TRBV7-2	NA	TRBJ1-1	NA	CASSLRSWGADTEAFF	TGTGCCAGCAGCTTACGATCATGGGGGGCGGACACTGAAGCTTTCTTT
TRBV7-2	NA	TRBJ2-2	NA	CASRDNPSVNTGELFF	TGTGCCAGCAGAGACAACCCGTCAGTGAACACCGGGGAGCTGTTTTTT
TRBV4-3	TRBD2	TRBJ2-1	few	CASSQRPSGRASYNEQFF	TGCGCCAGCAGCCAACGCCCTAGCGGGAGGGCTTCCTACAATGAGCAGTTCTTC
TRBV6-2/TRBV6-3	NA	TRBJ1-1	NA	CASSQTSEAFF	TGTGCCAGCAGCCAGACATCTGAAGCTTTCTTT
TRBV29-1	NA	TRBJ1-1	NA	CSVDRDIGVEAFF	TGCAGCGTAGACCGGGACATAGGGGTAGAAGCTTTCTTT
TRBV4-3	NA	TRBJ1-1	NA	CASSQASEAFF	TGCGCCAGCAGCCAAGCGTCCGAAGCTTTCTTT
TRBV7-2	TRBD1	TRBJ1-5	NA	CASGDRGYQPQHF	TGTGCCAGTGGCGACAGGGGATACCAGCCCCAGCATTTT
TRBV28	NA	TRBJ1-1	few	CASTNQWAFF	TGTGCCAGCACCAATCAGTGGGCTTTCTTT
TRBV19	NA	TRBJ2-3	NA	CASSSSSKSDTQYF	TGTGCCAGTAGTTCATCTTCGAAGAGTGATACGCAGTATTTT
TRBV4-3	TRBD2	TRBJ2-1	NA	CASSRTISGAVYNEQFF	TGCGCCAGCAGCCGGACCATTAGCGGGGCTGTTTACAATGAGCAGTTCTTC
TRBV7-2	NA	TRBJ1-1	NA	CASRLGGFRVNTEAFF	TGTGCCAGCAGGCTAGGAGGGTTCAGGGTGAACACTGAAGCTTTCTTT
TRBV6-5	TRBD2	TRBJ2-2	NA	CASSYSSGRLSGELFF	TGTGCCAGCAGTTATAGTAGCGGGAGGCTTTCCGGGGAGCTGTTTTTT
TRBV9	NA	TRBJ1-1	NA	CASSVEPRRDTEAFF	TGTGCCAGCAGCGTAGAGCCCAGGAGGGACACTGAAGCTTTCTTT
TRBV20-1	NA	TRBJ1-4	few	CSARAGMGRGLFF	TGCAGTGCTAGAGCGGGGATGGGCCGAGGACTGTTTTTT
TRBV12-3/TRBV12-4	NA	TRBJ1-2	NA	CASSFSAAYGYTF	TGTGCCAGCAGTTTTTCCGCAGCCTATGGCTACACCTTC